Below, 6 T cell receptor beta chains from the same sample are listed, as sequenced in a study of T cell clonality in common variable immunodeficiency. The repertoire was sequenced with immunoSEQ multiplex PCR; TCRdb's copy has only in-frame clones and lacks some. The sample was found to contain about 42,000 clones, and every one recurs. Source material: peripheral blood mononuclear cells. Every receptor here comes from a person between 18 and 69 years old in good health.

This clone was seen at least ten times. The read ends 3 residues early relative to the CDR3; the germline J gene fills the gap. V is TRBV5-6 and J is TRBJ1-4; D is possibly TRBD1 (5 bases). This CDR3 spans 14 amino acids. Germline CDR1 reads SGHDT; CDR2 reads YYEEEE. V lost 4 bases to trimming and J lost 4 bases, with 11 bases between them. The CDR3 reads CASSQGLINEKLFF. Incomplete CDR3 DNA: TGTGCCAGCAGCCAGGGACTGATTAATGAAAAA.

This clone was observed at least ten times. The read finishes 3 residues shy of the CDR3 end, and the germline J gene is used to complete it. The chain joins TRBV5-5 to TRBJ2-5, with a tentative D call TRBD1 (5 bases). The CDR3 sequence is 14 residues long. Germline CDR1 SGHKS, CDR2 YYEKEE (reference sequence). Trimming pared 6 bases from V and 3 bases from J, leaving 15 bases between. Incomplete CDR3 DNA: TGTGCCAGCATCTCCGTGGGGCTAGAAGAGACC. Encoded protein: CASISVGLEET. The CDR3 as a whole reads CASISVGLEETQYF.

This clone has a count of ten or more. Read coverage stops 3 residues before the CDR3 terminus; the germline J gene supplies the remainder. The chain employs TRBV12-5 and TRBJ2-3, with a tentative D call TRBD2 (5 bases). Deletions cut 7 bases from V and 5 bases from J, with 16 bases between. CDR1 and CDR2 from the germline V gene are LGHNT and FRNRAP. The CDR3 totals 14 residues. CDR3 in amino acids: CASALAGPRDTQYF. The sequenced CDR3 bases are TGTGCTAGTGCCCTGGCGGGCCCAAGAGATACG.

This clone was found a few times. The read is 3 residues too short to cover the CDR3 end, so that end is filled in from the germline J gene. This chain uses TRBV7-9 with TRBJ2-7, with 8 bases that match TRBD2. Germline-derived CDR1 and CDR2 are SEHNR and FQNEAQ (reference sequence). The CDR3 spans 15 residues. Germline trimming cut 0 bases from V and 3 bases from J; bases unmatched to any gene: 4. CDR3 protein: CASSLAPGGGYEQYF. Partial CDR3 DNA: TGTGCCAGCAGCTTAGCTCCGGGGGGGGGCTACGAG.

This clone showed up just a few times. Coverage ceases 3 residues before the CDR3 finishes, and the germline J gene fills in the end. The sample has other DNA sequences that encode this CDR3 too. The chain joins TRBV18 to TRBJ1-1, with D tentatively TRBD1 (6 bases). Germline values: CDR1 KGHSH, CDR2 LQKENI. This CDR3 has 15 amino acids. Trimming took 6 bases from V and 5 from J, leaving 19 bases between them. Partial CDR3 DNA: TGTGCCAGCTCCCGGGGACAAGGGGCGGAAACTGAA. Residues: CASSRGQGAETE. The full-length CDR3 reads as CASSRGQGAETEAFF. The full variable domain, rest sourced from reference TRBV18 and TRBJ1-1, is NAGVMQNPRHLVRRRGQEARLRCSPMKGHSHVYWYRQLPEEGLKFMVYLQKENIIDESGMPKERFSAEFPKEGPSILRIQQVVRGDSAAYFCASSRGQGAETEAFFGQGTRLTVV.

This clone was seen ten or more times. With the read ending 3 residues before the CDR3 end, the germline J gene is used to fill in that end. The V call is TRBV19, the J call TRBJ2-5; D may be TRBD1 (5 bases). The CDR3 has 14 amino acids. V lost 1 base to trimming and J lost 2 bases, with 8 bases between them. The germline CDR1 and CDR2 sequences are LNHDA and SQIVND (reference sequence). The CDR3 DNA, read in part, is TGTGCCAGTAGTATAGGCCAGGGACAAGAGACC. It is translated as CASSIGQGQET. The entire CDR3 reads CASSIGQGQETQYF.